One sample yielded the 25 T cell receptor beta chains listed below, sequenced in a study of blood T cell repertoires in COVID-19. Sequencing was performed with immunoSEQ multiplex PCR; in TCRdb, only in-frame clones are kept and a portion is missing. The table includes around 46,000 clones, roughly four fifths detected once. The sequenced sample consisted of peripheral blood. Every receptor here comes from a man aged 35 to 55 with acute or convalescent COVID-19.

The chain is built from TRBV15 and TRBJ2-7; 7 bases match TRBD1. V shed 2 bases and J 3 bases; nucleotides not matched to a gene: 7. This CDR3 comprises 15 residues. Germline assignment: CDR1 LNHNV and CDR2 YYDKDF (reference sequence). The DNA of the CDR3 is TGTGCCACCAGCAGACCTGGACAGGATAGCTACGAGCAGTACTTC. Translation: CATSRPGQDSYEQYF.

The chain uses TRBV5-1 and TRBJ2-3; 8 bases align to TRBD1. Germline loops: CDR1 SGHRS, CDR2 YFSETQ. Trimming at V came to 4 bases and at J to 0 bases, leaving 22 bases not matched to a gene. There are 21 residues in the CDR3. In DNA, the CDR3 is TGCGCCAGCAGCCCGGACAGGGAGGAGTGGGCTGTGATAACTAGCACAGATACGCAGTATTTT. Translating it yields CASSPDREEWAVITSTDTQYF. The full variable domain, rest sourced from reference TRBV5-1 and TRBJ2-3, is KAGVTQTPRYLIKTRGQQVTLSCSPISGHRSVSWYQQTPGQGLQFLFEYFSETQRNKGNFPGRFSGRQFSNSRSEMNVSTLELGDSALYLCASSPDREEWAVITSTDTQYFGPGTRLTVL.

This clone was counted between two and nine times. The rearrangement links TRBV10-3 to TRBJ2-1; TRBD2 matches 12 bases. Germline-derived CDR1 and CDR2 are ENHRY and SYGVKD. The length of the CDR3 is 14 residues. V shed 6 bases and J 6 bases; nucleotides not matched to a gene: 3. The CDR3 bases are TGTGCCATCAGGACTAGCGGGGGTCTCAATGAGCAGTTCTTC. It codes for CAIRTSGGLNEQFF.

V usage is TRBV2 and J usage is TRBJ2-5; D perhaps matches TRBD1 (6 bases). This CDR3 is built from 16 residues. Germline loops: CDR1 SNHLY, CDR2 FYNNEI. V was clipped by 4 bases and J by 2 bases, with 17 bases between them. The CDR3 region is CASSVRQGTLQETQYF. CDR3 nucleotides: TGTGCCAGCAGTGTCCGGCAGGGGACCCTACAAGAGACCCAGTACTTC.

The CDR3 sequence: CASSASGQGVGNTIYF. The CDR3, as DNA: TGTGCCAGCAGTGCATCGGGACAGGGGGTGGGAAACACCATATATTTT. The V call is TRBV6-6, the J call TRBJ1-3, with 11 bases identical to TRBD1. The CDR3 spans 16 residues. V dropped 5 bases and J dropped 4; count of bases not matched to a gene: 7. Germline V lookup: CDR1 MNHNY, CDR2 SVGAGI (reference sequence).

The CDR3 nucleotides are TGTGCCAGTAGTGTAACCTCTGGAGTCACTGAAGCTTTCTTT. This sequence encodes CASSVTSGVTEAFF. The chain employs TRBV19 and TRBJ1-1; D ambiguous. Germline CDR1 LNHDA, CDR2 SQIVND (reference sequence). The CDR3 consists of 14 residues. The ends were cut back, 5 bases at V and 4 bases at J, with 14 bases in the middle.

The rearrangement links TRBV30 to TRBJ1-5; 7 nucleotides align to TRBD1. The trim removed 2 bases at V and 5 bases at J, leaving 6 bases unmatched. The CDR3 covers 14 residues. CDR1 and CDR2 from the germline V gene are GTSNPN and SVGIG (reference sequence). Here the CDR3 DNA reads TGTGCCTGGAGTAGGGGGCAATCGTATCAGCCCCAGCATTTT. This gives the protein CAWSRGQSYQPQHF.

This chain connects TRBV5-1 to TRBJ2-6, with D possibly matching TRBD1 (5 bases). This CDR3 region has 16 residues. V lost 0 bases and J 3 bases, leaving 10 bases between the germline ends. CDR1 SGHRS and CDR2 YFSETQ come from the germline V gene. DNA of the CDR3: TGCGCCAGCAGCTTGGATCCAGGGCGTGGGGCCAACGTCCTGACTTTC. This codes for CASSLDPGRGANVLTF. The full variable domain, completed using reference TRBV5-1 and TRBJ2-6, is KAGVTQTPRYLIKTRGQQVTLSCSPISGHRSVSWYQQTPGQGLQFLFEYFSETQRNKGNFPGRFSGRQFSNSRSEMNVSTLELGDSALYLCASSLDPGRGANVLTFGAGSRLTVL.

The J gene is TRBJ2-7, the V gene TRBV27, with 7 nucleotides matching TRBD1. Germline CDR1 MNHEY, CDR2 SMNVEV (reference sequence). V shed 3 bases and J 6 bases; nucleotides not matched to a gene: 14. The CDR3 covers 16 residues. The CDR3 DNA sequence: TGTGCCAGCAGTTTGGGGGTCCGGGGCGCAGGGGGCGAGCAGTACTTC. Its translation is CASSLGVRGAGGEQYF.

The gene calls are TRBV27 and TRBJ1-6; 7 bases line up with TRBD1. V lost 2 bases, J lost 10 bases, and 5 bases stayed unmatched. The CDR3 sequence is 14 residues long. Per germline, CDR1 MNHEY and CDR2 SMNVEV (reference sequence). The CDR3 nucleotides are TGTGCCAGCAGTTTACGGGACAGTGGGTCACCCCTCCACTTT. It codes for CASSLRDSGSPLHF.

This clone appeared a single time. The chain employs TRBV18 and TRBJ2-7; 8 positions match TRBD1. The V and J ends lost 0 bases and 2 bases, in that order; junction bases with no gene match: 6. This CDR3 contains 16 residues. Per germline, CDR1 KGHSH and CDR2 LQKENI. CDR3 amino acids: CASSPPAGTGTYEQYF. The CDR3 DNA sequence: TGTGCCAGCTCACCACCAGCCGGGACAGGTACCTACGAGCAGTACTTC.

V usage is TRBV5-1 and J usage is TRBJ2-1; 11 bases match TRBD2. V shed 0 bases, J shed 0 bases, and the junction held 11 bases outside the gene matches. The germline V gene has CDR1 SGHRS and CDR2 YFSETQ. The CDR3 loop spans 20 amino acids. In nucleotides, the CDR3 is TGCGCCAGCAGCTTGGCGGGACTAGCGGTCTGGGGAAGCTCCTACAATGAGCAGTTCTTC. Translation: CASSLAGLAVWGSSYNEQFF. Full variable domain (remainder filled in from reference TRBV5-1 and TRBJ2-1): KAGVTQTPRYLIKTRGQQVTLSCSPISGHRSVSWYQQTPGQGLQFLFEYFSETQRNKGNFPGRFSGRQFSNSRSEMNVSTLELGDSALYLCASSLAGLAVWGSSYNEQFFGPGTRLTVL.

The CDR3 loop reads CASSLVGTSGGSTDTQYF. DNA of the CDR3: TGCGCCAGCAGCTTGGTAGGGACTAGCGGGGGGAGCACAGATACGCAGTATTTT. The chain couples TRBV5-1 to TRBJ2-3; 15 bases agree with TRBD2. Losses at the gene ends were 0 bases for V and 0 bases for J; bases not matched to a gene: 2. The CDR3 is 18 residues long. Germline CDR1 is SGHRS and CDR2 is YFSETQ.

The chain carries TRBV10-3 and TRBJ1-5; weak D call: TRBD1 (5 bases). V was pared by 1 base and J by 13 bases, with 11 bases between. This CDR3 region has 12 residues. Germline V lookup: CDR1 ENHRY, CDR2 SYGVKD. CDR3 coding DNA: TGTGCCATCAGTGAGTTCGACAGCACACAGCATTTT. As protein: CAISEFDSTQHF.

The chain combines TRBV28 with TRBJ1-1; TRBD1 aligns across 7 bases. The CDR3 totals 14 residues. Looked up from germline, CDR1 is MDHEN and CDR2 is SYDVKM. V gave up 7 bases and J gave up 3 bases; unmatched junction bases: 8. Written as DNA, the CDR3 is TGTGCCAGCACCTCAGGGGGAGTTCACACTGAAGCTTTCTTT. Its translation is CASTSGGVHTEAFF. Looking up the rest from reference TRBV28 and TRBJ1-1 gives the full variable domain: DVKVTQSSRYLVKRTGEKVFLECVQDMDHENMFWYRQDPGLGLRLIYFSYDVKMKEKGDIPEGYSVSREKKERFSLILESASTNQTSMYLCASTSGGVHTEAFFGQGTRLTVV.

The chain joins TRBV27 to TRBJ2-3; the D is unclear. The CDR3 consists of 14 residues. The V end lost 9 bases, the J end lost 1 base, and 14 bases lay between the germline ends. The germline CDR1 and CDR2 sequences are MNHEY and SMNVEV (reference sequence). The CDR3 loop reads CASRSLTGTDTQYF. The CDR3 region has the DNA TGTGCCAGTCGTAGCCTGACGGGCACAGATACGCAGTATTTT.

Turning to this clone: This sample also contains other DNA sequences that code for the same CDR3. This chain joins TRBV2 and TRBJ2-5; 8 bases match TRBD2. The J segment lost 5 bases and the V segment lost 3 bases, leaving 2 bases of the junction unmatched. The CDR3 contains 13 residues. The germline CDR1 and CDR2 sequences are SNHLY and FYNNEI. The CDR3 sequence: CASSDRGGETQYF. As DNA, the CDR3 is TGTGCCAGCAGTGACCGCGGGGGGGAGACCCAGTACTTC. Based on the CDR3 plus reference TRBV2 and TRBJ2-5, the full variable domain is EPEVTQTPSHQVTQMGQEVILRCVPISNHLYFYWYRQILGQKVEFLVSFYNNEISEKSEIFDDQFSVERPDGSNFTLKIRSTKLEDSAMYFCASSDRGGETQYFGPGTRLLVL.

J is TRBJ2-3 and V is TRBV5-1, with D tentatively TRBD1 (5 bases). Trimming took 1 base from V and 1 from J, leaving 10 bases between them. CDR1 SGHRS and CDR2 YFSETQ come from the germline V gene. The CDR3 consists of 15 residues. In DNA, the CDR3 is TGCGCCAGCAGCTTGACTGCGACAGGCACAGATACGCAGTATTTT. It yields the protein CASSLTATGTDTQYF.

The CDR3 region is CASSTGIGPQGRNTEAFF. Here the CDR3 DNA reads TGTGCCAGCAGTACGGGTATTGGGCCCCAGGGGAGGAACACTGAAGCTTTCTTT. The chain is built from TRBV27 and TRBJ1-1, with D perhaps TRBD1 (6 bases). Deletions cut 5 bases from V and 1 base from J, with 23 bases between. The CDR3 has 18 amino acids. Germline loops: CDR1 MNHEY, CDR2 SMNVEV (reference sequence).

The chain carries TRBV19 and TRBJ1-2; D may be TRBD1 (6 bases). This CDR3 comprises 15 residues. Between the trimmed V and J ends, which lost 7 bases and 4 bases, there was a span of 19 bases. CDR1 and CDR2 (germline): LNHDA, SQIVND (reference sequence). The CDR3 spells CASTILGQRGYGYTF. CDR3 bases: TGTGCCAGTACCATCCTAGGACAGCGCGGCTATGGCTACACCTTC.

This chain links TRBV7-2 with TRBJ2-5; D possibly corresponds to TRBD1 (5 bases). The CDR3 is 14 amino acids. Trimming left V 2 bases short and J 3 bases short, with 10 bases between. The germline gives CDR1 SGHTA, CDR2 FQGNSA. The CDR3: CASSLMQGKETQYF. CDR3 bases: TGTGCCAGCAGCTTAATGCAGGGAAAAGAGACCCAGTACTTC.

This clone was recorded once. J is TRBJ1-1 and V is TRBV5-1; D uncertain. V lost 2 bases, J lost 4 bases, and 12 bases lay in between. This CDR3 spans 14 amino acids. Germline CDR1 and CDR2: SGHRS and YFSETQ. The CDR3 DNA sequence: TGCGCCAGCAGCTTCGAATTTTCGGGCACTGAAGCTTTCTTT. Its translation is CASSFEFSGTEAFF.

This clone has only one observation. The rearrangement uses TRBV27 and TRBJ2-2; D is possibly TRBD2 (6 bases). The CDR3 consists of 22 residues. With 7 bases removed from V and 0 bases from J, the gap between germline ends came to 33 bases. The germline V gene has CDR1 MNHEY and CDR2 SMNVEV (reference sequence). DNA for the CDR3: TGTGCCAGCACCGTTTTTTGGGGAGTGTTTAAAGACGGAGGGTCGAACACCGGGGAGCTGTTTTTT. Its protein is CASTVFWGVFKDGGSNTGELFF.

V is TRBV12-5 and J is TRBJ2-3; 8 bases align to TRBD1. Per the germline V gene, CDR1 is LGHNT and CDR2 is FRNRAP. The CDR3 has 16 residues. Germline trimming cut 7 bases from V and 6 bases from J; bases unmatched to any gene: 15. The CDR3 spells CASAWGSTGGRDTQYF. Here the CDR3 DNA reads TGTGCTAGTGCCTGGGGAAGTACAGGGGGTCGGGATACGCAGTATTTT.

The gene calls are TRBV5-1 and TRBJ2-1, with D maybe TRBD2 (5 bases). The CDR3 spans 14 residues. Trimming stripped 7 bases from V and 2 bases from J, with 13 bases between. From germline, CDR1 is SGHRS and CDR2 YFSETQ. The CDR3: CASRLAGPYNEQFF. CDR3 bases: TGCGCCAGCCGGCTAGCAGGACCCTACAATGAGCAGTTCTTC.